The clone carrying this TCR beta chain was counted a single time. Its specificity is not known. The sample comes from a study of cytomegalovirus exposure and HLA in healthy donors. The ends lost 6 bases at V and 5 bases at J; junction bases unmatched: 11. The CDR3 runs 15 residues. Germline V CDR1 and CDR2: WSHSY, SAAADI. PCR used 60 Vbeta primers and 13 Jbeta primers. Assay: immunoSEQ multiplex PCR; the TCRdb copy retains only in-frame clones and omits some. The sample has about 140,000 clones, roughly 76% seen once. Study-wide findings and caveats: Sequencing artifact likely explains a cluster of highly shared sequence variants.

This sequence originates from a female donor in good health and CMV-seronegative. The rearrangement joins TRBV10-2 to TRBJ2-7; 9 nucleotides match TRBD1. The sample consisted of PBMCs. CDR3 coding DNA: TGCGCCAGCAGGCCTACCGACAGGGGGGACCACGAGCAGTACTTC. This codes for CASRPTDRGDHEQYF.